This T cell receptor (beta chain) was profiled in a study of T cells in Graves' hyperthyroidism and ophthalmopathy. Study context: Peripheral blood was taken when the disease was first diagnosed, before any treatment began.

The length of the CDR3 is 16 residues. V lost 6 bases to trimming and J lost 0 bases; unmatched junction nucleotides: 10. Germline lookup yields CDR1 SGHRS and CDR2 YFSETQ. Diagnoses were made from clinical symptoms, serum measures (thyroxine and TRAb), thyroid ultrasound and orbital computed tomography. Fresh peripheral blood, 7.5 to 10 ml, was the source of the PBMCs. The source material, RNA transcripts, was used to amplify TCR beta CDR3 regions. HTBI primers were used for first-round RT-PCR of the TCR CDR3. TCRdb re-called the multiplex PCR reads through MiXCR, storing one row per CDR3 protein. The repertoire includes about 480,000 distinct CDR3 sequences, around 24% of them detected once, and about 10% sits in the top ten.

This sequence was found in a woman in her 30s with Graves' ophthalmopathy. The V gene is TRBV5-1, the J gene TRBJ2-5, with 8 bases identical to TRBD2. The source material was blood. DNA for the CDR3: TGCGCCAGCATCTCGGGGGGGACTAGTGACCAAGAGACCCAGTACTTC. Its translation: CASISGGTSDQETQYF.